The present T cell receptor (beta chain) was sequenced within a study of graft-versus-host responses after intestinal transplantation. Study information: Recipients uniformly received anti-thymocyte globulin induction, followed by tacrolimus and steroids for three to four years.

General observations from the study: Allografts from individuals with graft-donor T cell macrochimerism displayed high graft-versus-host to host-versus-graft clonal ratios. Marrow from the recipient contained GvH clones, some of which had appeared first in ileum or blood.

Generated by immunoSEQ multiplex PCR, the TCRdb table keeps only in-frame clones and is missing some. This table holds 78,000 or so clones, around 87% found once. Trimming pared 4 bases from V and 2 bases from J, leaving 11 bases between. The CDR3 consists of 14 residues. Germline loops: CDR1 MGHRA, CDR2 YSYEKL. As regards this clone: Antigen: not known.

The gene calls are TRBV4-1 and TRBJ1-1; a weak D match, TRBD1 (5 bases). The specimen comprised unstimulated CD8+ T cells sorted from spleen or lymph node cells, sampled before transplant. This TCR derives from a human donor who was the organ donor for an intestinal transplant. The CDR3 loop reads CASSPPQVNTEAFF. DNA of the CDR3: TGCGCCAGCAGCCCACCACAGGTAAACACTGAAGCTTTCTTT.